The clone carrying this TCR beta chain was counted many times. Its matching antigen is unknown. Germline loops: CDR1 MNHNS, CDR2 SASEGT. V lost 6 bases, J lost 3 bases, and 15 bases lay in between. The CDR3 extends over 15 amino acids. The entry originates in a study of regulatory T cells in long-lasting Graves disease. Points from the study as a whole: A limited number of samples was an acknowledged limitation.

HTBI primers from iRepertoire and Arm-PCR of CDR3 regions yielded the TCR beta libraries. One entry per CDR3 protein results from TCRdb running MiXCR on the multiplex PCR reads. The sample has approximately 230,000 distinct CDR3 sequences; approximately 16% are singletons. Time point described: newly diagnosed GD, antithyroid drugs for less than 3 months. RNA isolated from PBMCs was used to make the TCR library. The source material was peripheral blood mononuclear cells (PBMCs), sampled at new diagnosis, from a patient treated with antithyroid drugs. This chain joins TRBV6-1 and TRBJ2-1, with D possibly matching TRBD2 (5 bases). The clonotype was recovered from a female donor with Graves disease. The CDR3 sequence: CASSRPGGFYNEQFF. As DNA, the CDR3 is TGTGCCAGCAGCCGACCGGGCGGGTTCTACAATGAGCAGTTCTTC.